This T cell receptor (beta chain) was sequenced for a study of identical twins (dated by TCRdb to about 2016). Context from the whole study: To test whether fetal clonotypes persist, the study used deep sequencing on TCR alpha and beta repertoires from monozygotic twins, unrelated adults of various ages, and cord blood. To rule out contamination, the twin experiments were replicated at different times with different library preparation protocols.

As concerns this clonotype: Its antigen has not been determined. Base qualities were left out, and no much larger clone turns up one base away.

The paper's findings and limits, for the study overall: The excess sharing between twins in beta out-of-frame sequences was weaker because fewer shared sequences reduced the signal-to-noise ratio. Because the same donors could not be followed over many years, conclusions were based on cross-sectional statistical analysis. Abundant cord blood beta clonotypes carried fewer insertions; young adult naive repertoires showed a weaker similar trend, while memory repertoires showed none. In monozygotic twins, recombination models systematically underestimated out-of-frame TCR alpha sharing, but the models matched the sharing seen between unrelated individuals. Out-of-frame TCR alpha sequences shared between twins showed an excess of low generation-probability sequences compared with coincidental sharing between unrelated individuals. Zero-insertion analyses could be partly confounded by invariant T cells such as MAIT and iNKT, although diverse VJ usage argued against such confounding for most clonotypes.

Library preparation employed 5' RACE. Reads for this sample came from an Illumina HiSeq 2000. Template switching added a universal primer binding site, and the final cDNA carried a unique molecular identifier that allowed TCR cDNA molecules to be counted accurately. Specific primers in the conserved constant-segment region were used to synthesize first-strand cDNA for TCR alpha and beta chains. Each cDNA library was double barcoded, with a SMART-Mk sample barcode plus Illumina barcodes, to control for contamination. TruSeq adapter sequences along with Illumina sample barcodes were introduced in two successive PCR steps. The Illumina HiSeq platform was used with custom primers to sequence TCR alpha and beta cDNA libraries. Regarding the original processing steps: MiGEC was used to process raw reads and extract unique molecular identifiers, and MiXCR was used to find CDR3 positions. Recombination models were inferred per individual with the repgenHMM and IGoR tools using an EM algorithm. The analysis of shared clonotypes was done with the tcR package in R, with sharing normalized by the product of cloneset sizes. Out-of-frame nonproductive sequences were analyzed to study raw recombination free of thymic and clonal selection effects. The public reads were reanalyzed by TCRdb: fastp trimming at Q25, MiXCR alignment, in-frame beta chains only. Merged by CDR3 protein, the rows form single entries marked with the most common genes and DNA. These V and J calls originate from TCRdb's pipeline instead of the authors' own analysis. The sample has 1.5 million to 2 million distinct CDR3 sequences on record, about 31% of them singletons. The top ten clonotypes cover roughly 0.3% of the sample.

Only healthy Caucasian donors were included. Sequencing was carried out using cord blood. The clonotype was recovered from a newborn girl in good health.

The DNA sequence is as follows: TGCGCCAGCAGCTTTGCGGGGGGATATCAGGCAGATACGCAGTATTTT. Its product reads: CASSFAGGYQADTQYF. Rearrangement joined TRBV5-1 to TRBJ2-3; a stretch of 8 junction bases matches TRBD2. CDR3 length: 16 amino acids, cysteine to phenylalanine. Of all the DNA, just the CDR3 is kept, 48 bases in frame from base 1. According to the germline V gene, CDR1 reads SGHRS and CDR2 reads YFSETQ. Trimming accounts for 2 bases at V and 4 bases at J, while the number of junction bases matched to no gene is 9.